By share of the sample, the clone carrying this T cell receptor beta chain is medium-sized. What it recognizes is unknown. This sample is part of a study of T cells in Graves' hyperthyroidism and ophthalmopathy. The germline gives CDR1 LNHDA, CDR2 SQIVND (reference sequence). This CDR3 is built from 13 residues. V gave up 6 bases and J gave up 2 bases; unmatched junction bases: 2. Researchers amplified the TCR beta CDR3 regions from RNA transcripts. HTBI primers were employed in a first-round RT-PCR of the TCR CDR3. TCRdb reanalysed the multiplex PCR reads using MiXCR and keeps one entry per CDR3 protein. The table records roughly 57,000 distinct CDR3 sequences, 53% of them present only once. Findings and caveats of the study: Most thyroid clonotypes that were expanded above 0.001 also turned up in blood.

This chain uses TRBV19 with TRBJ1-2; 8 bases are a match to TRBD1. The sequence was collected from a woman aged 60-75 years with Graves' ophthalmopathy. Sequencing was done on a sample of blood. The CDR3 sequence: CASSRTGNYGYTF. In DNA, the CDR3 is TGTGCCAGTAGCCGGACAGGGAACTATGGCTACACCTTC.